This T cell receptor (beta chain) was identified in a study of cytomegalovirus exposure and HLA in healthy donors. The PCR used 60 Vbeta and 13 Jbeta primers. Using immunoSEQ multiplex PCR, the repertoire was profiled, and TCRdb retains in-frame clones only, with some absent. The sample records 120,000 or so clones, roughly 75% being singletons. Between the trimmed V and J ends, which lost 2 bases and 5 bases, there was a span of 9 bases. This CDR3 is built from 13 residues. CDR1 and CDR2 from the germline V gene are MNHEY and SMNVEV (reference sequence). The TCR was taken from a female donor in good health and CMV-seronegative. V gene TRBV27 combines with J gene TRBJ1-1, with D unresolved. Sequencing was carried out using PBMCs. CDR3 nucleotides: TGTGCCAGCAGTTTAATATCCGGGACTGAAGCTTTCTTT. It encodes CASSLISGTEAFF.